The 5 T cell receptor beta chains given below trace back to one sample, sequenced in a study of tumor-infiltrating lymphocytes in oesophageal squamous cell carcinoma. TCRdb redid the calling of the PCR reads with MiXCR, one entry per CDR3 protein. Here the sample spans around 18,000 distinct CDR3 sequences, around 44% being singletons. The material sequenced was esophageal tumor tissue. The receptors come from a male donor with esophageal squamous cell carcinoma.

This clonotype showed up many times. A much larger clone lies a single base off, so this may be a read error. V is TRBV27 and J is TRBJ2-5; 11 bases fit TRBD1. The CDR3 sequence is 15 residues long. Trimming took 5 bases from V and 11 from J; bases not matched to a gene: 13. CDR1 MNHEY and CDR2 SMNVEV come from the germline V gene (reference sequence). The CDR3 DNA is TGTGCCAGCAGTAGAGGGACAGGGGGGTACAATGAGCAGTACTTC. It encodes CASSRGTGGYNEQYF.

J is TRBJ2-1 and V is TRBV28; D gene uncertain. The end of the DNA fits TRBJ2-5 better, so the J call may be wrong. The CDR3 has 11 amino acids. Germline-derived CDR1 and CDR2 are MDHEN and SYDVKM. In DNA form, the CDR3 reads TGTGCCAGCACTCTTGGGGTGACCCAGTACTTC. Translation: CASTLGVTQYF.

The CDR3, as DNA: TGTGCCAGCAGGAAAGGACTAGCGGGACGGGGGGAGCTGTTTTTT. Translating gives CASRKGLAGRGELFF. The J gene is TRBJ2-2, the V gene TRBV6-5; 12 nucleotides line up with TRBD2. The J segment lost 8 bases and the V segment lost 6 bases, leaving 7 bases of the junction unmatched. The CDR3 loop spans 15 amino acids. Germline CDR1 is MNHEY and CDR2 is SVGAGI.

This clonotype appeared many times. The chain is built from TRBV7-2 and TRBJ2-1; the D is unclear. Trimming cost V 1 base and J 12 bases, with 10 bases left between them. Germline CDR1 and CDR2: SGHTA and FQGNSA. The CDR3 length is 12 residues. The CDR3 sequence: CASSLGGMGQFF. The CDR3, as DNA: TGTGCCAGCAGCTTAGGAGGTATGGGGCAGTTCTTC.

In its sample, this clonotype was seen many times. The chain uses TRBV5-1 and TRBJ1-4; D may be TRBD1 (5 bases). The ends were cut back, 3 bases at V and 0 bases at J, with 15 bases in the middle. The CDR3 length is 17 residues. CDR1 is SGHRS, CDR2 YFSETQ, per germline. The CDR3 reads CASSWPAGHATNEKLFF. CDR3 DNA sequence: TGCGCCAGCAGCTGGCCCGCCGGACATGCAACTAATGAAAAACTGTTTTTT.